These 26 T cell receptor beta chains share one sample of origin, sequenced in a study of blood T cell repertoires in COVID-19. Produced via immunoSEQ multiplex PCR; TCRdb's table is partial and in-frame only. The data show 36,000 or so clones, 70% to 90% seen once. The specimen sequenced was peripheral blood. These receptors were collected from a woman between 70 and 85 years old with active COVID-19.

The V call is TRBV27, the J call TRBJ1-4, with unresolved D. V was trimmed by 4 bases and J by 4 bases, leaving 4 bases between them. The CDR3 spans 12 residues. Germline values: CDR1 MNHEY, CDR2 SMNVEV (reference sequence). CDR3 region: CASSSVNEKLFF. The CDR3 DNA sequence: TGTGCCAGCAGTTCAGTTAATGAAAAACTGTTTTTT. The full variable domain, its missing parts supplied by reference TRBV27 and TRBJ1-4, is EAQVTQNPRYLITVTGKKLTVTCSQNMNHEYMSWYRQDPGLGLRQIYYSMNVEVTDKGDVPEGYKVSRKEKRNFPLILESPSPNQTSLYFCASSSVNEKLFFGSGTQLSVL.

This clone was found once. The V call is TRBV2, the J call TRBJ1-2; TRBD1 aligns across 11 bases. The CDR3 spans 14 residues. Germline values: CDR1 SNHLY, CDR2 FYNNEI. V was pared by 6 bases and J by 4 bases, with 4 bases of the junction left unmatched. The CDR3 nucleotides read TGTGCCAGCAGAGCAGGACAGGGGGCCTATGGCTACACCTTC. Encoded protein: CASRAGQGAYGYTF.

The chain uses TRBV6-2 or TRBV6-3 and TRBJ2-2; no clear D gene. V shed 0 bases and J shed 1 base, with 12 bases lying between them. The length of the CDR3 is 17 residues. Germline values: CDR1 MNHEY, CDR2 SVGEGT. CDR3 region: CASSYSLWAKNTGELFF. CDR3 in DNA: TGTGCCAGCAGTTACTCGCTCTGGGCAAAGAACACCGGGGAGCTGTTTTTT.

This chain links TRBV7-9 with TRBJ2-7; no reliable D call. CDR1 SEHNR and CDR2 FQNEAQ come from the germline V gene (reference sequence). V was trimmed by 4 bases and J by 7 bases, leaving 14 bases between them. This CDR3 contains 13 residues. CDR3: CASSSEQSVEQYF. The CDR3 DNA follows: TGTGCCAGCAGCTCGGAACAGTCCGTAGAGCAGTACTTC.

J is TRBJ2-1 and V is TRBV18, with 13 bases lining up with TRBD2. CDR3 size: 19 residues. The V gene end was trimmed by 3 bases and the J gene end by 2 bases; junction bases not matched to a gene: 10. In germline, CDR1 is KGHSH, CDR2 LQKENI. The CDR3: CASSPGQGGLAGPYNEQFF. As DNA, the CDR3 is TGTGCCAGCTCACCGGGACAGGGGGGACTAGCGGGGCCCTACAATGAGCAGTTCTTC.

The rearrangement joins TRBV2 to TRBJ2-2, with a possible D match to TRBD2 (5 bases). Per the germline V gene, CDR1 is SNHLY and CDR2 is FYNNEI. Trimming shortened V by 5 bases and J by 2 bases, and 12 bases separated the two germline ends. The CDR3 loop spans 15 amino acids. CDR3 in DNA: TGTGCCAGCAGTCGGACTGAACCTAACACCGGGGAGCTGTTTTTT. This translates into CASSRTEPNTGELFF.

The chain carries TRBV7-9 and TRBJ2-5, with TRBD2 matching 7 bases. In germline, CDR1 is SEHNR, CDR2 FQNEAQ (reference sequence). The CDR3 is 15 residues long. V lost 3 bases to trimming and J lost 4 bases; unmatched junction nucleotides: 8. CDR3 DNA: TGTGCCAGCAGCTTGGTCGCGGGGGTACGAGAGACCCAGTACTTC. Translating it yields CASSLVAGVRETQYF.

J is TRBJ2-1 and V is TRBV5-5, with D tentatively TRBD1 (6 bases). V dropped 4 bases and J dropped 0 bases, with 11 bases sitting between them. CDR3 length: 15 residues. Germline V gene sequence: CDR1 SGHKS, CDR2 YYEKEE (reference sequence). The CDR3 coding sequence is TGTGCCAGCAGCCGACAGGAGAGCTCCTACAATGAGCAGTTCTTC. Its protein product is CASSRQESSYNEQFF.

The chain is built from TRBV29-1 and TRBJ2-1, with 8 positions matching TRBD2. Germline V gene sequence: CDR1 SQVTM, CDR2 ANQGSEA. The CDR3 is 13 amino acids. J was trimmed by 7 bases and V by 1 base; bases with no gene match: 3. The DNA for the CDR3 is TGCAGCGTTGAAGGGACTAGCAGGAATGAGCAGTTCTTC. This gives the protein CSVEGTSRNEQFF.

This sequence joins TRBV30 and TRBJ1-6, with 8 bases that match TRBD1. This CDR3 is built from 15 residues. Looked up from germline, CDR1 is GTSNPN and CDR2 is SVGIG (reference sequence). Losses at the gene ends were 2 bases for V and 9 bases for J; bases not matched to a gene: 9. CDR3 loop: CAWSSMDREFSPLHF. The CDR3 region has the DNA TGTGCCTGGAGTTCTATGGACAGGGAATTTTCACCCCTCCACTTT.

The chain couples TRBV2 to TRBJ2-1; D is uncertain. Germline CDR1 SNHLY, CDR2 FYNNEI. This CDR3 region has 15 residues. The ends were cut back, 0 bases at V and 7 bases at J, with 13 bases in the middle. The CDR3 loop reads CASSEAAEFGNEQFF. CDR3 sequence (DNA): TGTGCCAGCAGTGAAGCGGCCGAATTCGGGAATGAGCAGTTCTTC.

The J gene is TRBJ2-2, the V gene TRBV3-1 (or the pseudogene TRBV3-2); D gene ambiguous. V was pared by 0 bases and J by 6 bases, with 14 bases between. The CDR3 is 16 amino acids. Per germline, CDR1 LGHDT and CDR2 YNNKEL (reference sequence). The CDR3 bases are TGTGCCAGCAGCCAAGATGTCCTCATACTCGCCGGGGAGCTGTTTTTT. It yields the protein CASSQDVLILAGELFF.

The gene calls are TRBV6-4 and TRBJ2-1; 8 positions match TRBD2. The CDR3 spans 15 residues. Trimming at V came to 4 bases and at J to 6 bases, leaving 8 bases not matched to a gene. Germline CDR1 MRHNA, CDR2 SNTAGT. The chain's CDR3 is CASSGVAGSGNEQFF. The CDR3 region has the DNA TGTGCCAGCAGTGGGGTAGCGGGGAGTGGCAATGAGCAGTTCTTC.

The table lists this clone with a few counts. CDR3 bases: TGTGCCAGCACGTCGGCGGGCTCTGGGGCCAACGTCCTGACTTTC. Protein: CASTSAGSGANVLTF. This chain links TRBV3-1 (or the pseudogene TRBV3-2) with TRBJ2-6; possible D gene TRBD2, 5 bases. The V and J ends lost 7 bases and 0 bases respectively, with 10 bases between them. Germline assignment: CDR1 LGHDT and CDR2 YNNKEL (reference sequence). This CDR3 has 15 amino acids.

This clone was detected only a few times. V is TRBV12-3 or TRBV12-4 and J is TRBJ1-5; D uncertain. V was trimmed by 5 bases and J by 0 bases, leaving 5 bases between them. The CDR3 loop spans 13 amino acids. CDR3 residues: CASSVVSNQPQHF. CDR3 coding DNA: TGTGCCAGCAGTGTCGTTAGCAATCAGCCCCAGCATTTT.

CDR3 DNA sequence: TGTGCCAGCAGCGAACTAAGACTCTCTAGCACAGATACGCAGTATTTT. This gives the protein CASSELRLSSTDTQYF. The J gene is TRBJ2-3, the V gene TRBV2; D remains ambiguous. The CDR3 extends over 16 amino acids. V lost 6 bases, J lost 0 bases, and 16 bases lay in between. Germline CDR1 and CDR2: SNHLY and FYNNEI.

V is TRBV6-2 or TRBV6-3 and J is TRBJ1-6; D perhaps matches TRBD1 (6 bases). This CDR3 comprises 21 residues. CDR1 MNHEY and CDR2 SVGEGT come from the germline V gene. The germline V and J ends were trimmed by 0 bases and 0 bases, with 21 bases remaining between them. DNA of the CDR3: TGTGCCAGCAGTTACTCGGACAGCTTCAAGATTTATAGCTCCTATAATTCACCCCTCCACTTT. Translating it yields CASSYSDSFKIYSSYNSPLHF.

The chain employs TRBV28 and TRBJ1-1; no clear D gene. CDR1 and CDR2 from the germline V gene are MDHEN and SYDVKM. Trimming cost V 5 bases and J 5 bases, with 15 bases left between them. CDR3 length: 14 amino acids. DNA of the CDR3: TGTGCCAGCAGTCACGCGGGGAGTGGGACTGAAGCTTTCTTT. This translates into CASSHAGSGTEAFF.

The J gene is TRBJ2-1, the V gene TRBV27; possible D gene TRBD1, 5 bases. This CDR3 is built from 14 residues. Germline V CDR1 and CDR2: MNHEY, SMNVEV (reference sequence). Trimming shortened V by 8 bases and J by 2 bases, and 13 bases separated the two germline ends. The CDR3 region has the DNA TGTGCCAGCTCCAGGGTAGGGGCCTACAATGAGCAGTTCTTC. It encodes CASSRVGAYNEQFF.

This chain joins TRBV4-2 and TRBJ2-3, with unresolved D. The V end was cut by 2 bases, the J end by 2 bases, with 5 bases between. The CDR3 runs to 13 residues. Germline loops: CDR1 LGHNA, CDR2 YNFKEQ. Here the CDR3 reads CASSQPDTDTQYF. For the CDR3, the DNA is TGTGCCAGCAGCCAACCAGACACAGATACGCAGTATTTT.

The rearrangement uses TRBV29-1 and TRBJ1-3, with 9 nucleotides matching TRBD1. Trimming removed 6 bases from V and 3 bases from J; junction bases left unmatched: 6. Per the germline V gene, CDR1 is SQVTM and CDR2 is ANQGSEA. This CDR3 comprises 14 residues. CDR3 region: CSVARDRDGNTIYF. The CDR3 nucleotides are TGCAGCGTGGCCCGGGACAGGGATGGAAACACCATATATTTT.

The rearrangement links TRBV12-5 to TRBJ2-3; the match to TRBD2 covers 10 bases. CDR3 length: 16 amino acids. The germline V gene has CDR1 LGHNT and CDR2 FRNRAP. With V trimmed by 5 bases and J by 4 bases, 9 bases remained unmatched. The DNA for the CDR3 is TGTGCTAGTGGTCCCCCGGGACTAGCGAGGGCAGATACGCAGTATTTT. This encodes CASGPPGLARADTQYF.

In its sample, this clone was seen once. The chain couples TRBV10-3 to TRBJ2-1; no firm D call. The ends were cut back, 2 bases at V and 8 bases at J, with 4 bases in the middle. Germline values: CDR1 ENHRY, CDR2 SYGVKD. This CDR3 region has 11 residues. CDR3 nucleotide sequence: TGTGCCATCAGTGAGCACTATGAGCAGTTCTTC. Residues: CAISEHYEQFF.

The J gene is TRBJ1-1, the V gene TRBV6-4; 11 bases fit TRBD1. J was trimmed by 7 bases and V by 5 bases; bases with no gene match: 3. In germline, CDR1 is MRHNA, CDR2 SNTAGT. This CDR3 has 13 amino acids. The CDR3 is CASSPGQGVEAFF. The CDR3 DNA is TGTGCCAGCAGTCCGGGACAGGGGGTTGAAGCTTTCTTT.

The chain combines TRBV5-4 with TRBJ1-3; D is possibly TRBD1 (6 bases). The V end lost 1 base, the J end lost 2 bases, and 7 bases lay between the germline ends. Germline CDR1 is SGHNT and CDR2 is YYREEE (reference sequence). The CDR3 consists of 14 residues. CDR3 sequence: CASSLNRAGNTIYF. The CDR3 DNA follows: TGTGCCAGCAGCTTGAACAGGGCTGGAAACACCATATATTTT.

The genes are TRBV5-4 and TRBJ2-3; D might be TRBD2 (7 bases). The CDR3 is 16 residues long. Trimming pared 4 bases from V and 0 bases from J, leaving 15 bases between. Germline V gene lookup returns CDR1 SGHNT and CDR2 YYREEE (reference sequence). CDR3: CASSLQGGGSTDTQYF. The CDR3, as DNA: TGTGCCAGCAGCCTACAAGGGGGGGGGAGCACAGATACGCAGTATTTT.